Listed below are T cell receptor beta chains from one sample, sequenced in a study of blood T cell repertoires in COVID-19. Measured with immunoSEQ multiplex PCR; TCRdb has only the in-frame clones, and not every one. The sample gives about 68,000 clones, 65% to 90% of which show up once; roughly 24% is in the top ten. Sequenced input: peripheral blood. The source of these receptors is a man aged 45-65 years with acute or convalescent COVID-19. The CDR3 runs from the conserved cysteine through the conserved F or W. D genes are given only for firm matches. Clone size is stated in some rows and not others, as once, few, many or a class when expanded.

clone size,D gene,V gene,J gene,CDR3 DNA,CDR3 protein
-,-,TRBV21-1,TRBJ1-5,TGTGCCACCAACAGCACGTTGGGGGGGTGTCCCGTGGCCCAGCATTTT,CATNSTLGGCPVAQHF
-,TRBD1,TRBV10-3,TRBJ1-1,TGTGCCATCAGTGCCTACAGGGGACCCACTGAAGCTTTCTTT,CAISAYRGPTEAFF
-,TRBD2,TRBV11-2,TRBJ2-1,TGTGCCGGCAGCTTACAACTAGCGGGGCCAAATGAGCAGTTCTTC,CAGSLQLAGPNEQFF
-,TRBD2,TRBV20-1,TRBJ2-2,TGCAGTGCTAGTGGACTAGCGGGGGGCACCGGGGAGCTGTTTTTT,CSASGLAGGTGELFF
-,TRBD1,TRBV9,TRBJ2-1,TGTGCCAGCAGCTCCAGGACAGGGGGGGACAATGAGCAGTTCTTC,CASSSRTGGDNEQFF
-,TRBD1,TRBV30,TRBJ1-5,TGTGCCTGGACCGGGACAGGGAGGGCTCAGCCCCAGCATTTT,CAWTGTGRAQPQHF
-,TRBD1,TRBV6-5,TRBJ1-2,TGTGCCAGCAGTAGGGGACAGGGCTATGGCTACACCTTC,CASSRGQGYGYTF
-,TRBD2,TRBV14,TRBJ2-1,TGTGCCAGCAGCCAAGAGGGCGGGGGCTACAATGAGCAGTTCTTC,CASSQEGGGYNEQFF
-,TRBD2,TRBV29-1,TRBJ2-1,TGCAGCGTTGAAGTCGGGACTAGTCTCAATGAGCAGTTCTTC,CSVEVGTSLNEQFF
few,-,TRBV7-9,TRBJ2-2,TGTGCCAGCAGCTCCCGGACGGGAAACACCGGGGAGCTGTTTTTT,CASSSRTGNTGELFF
-,-,TRBV5-1,TRBJ2-1,TGCGCCAGCAGCTTGTTGGGGGGTTTTTCGTACAATGAGCAGTTCTTC,CASSLLGGFSYNEQFF
-,TRBD2,TRBV4-2,TRBJ2-1,TGTGCCAGCAGCCAAGCGGTAGCGGGGGGGCAGGTTGAGCAGTTCTTC,CASSQAVAGGQVEQFF
-,TRBD1,TRBV12-5,TRBJ1-2,TGTGCTAGCCAATACACAGGGGGGAATGGCTACACCTTC,CASQYTGGNGYTF
-,TRBD2,TRBV5-1,TRBJ2-2,TGCGCCAGCAGCGCCACCGGGACTAGCGGGGGGAAGGCCGGGGAGCTGTTTTTT,CASSATGTSGGKAGELFF
-,TRBD2,TRBV7-8,TRBJ2-1,TGTGCCAGCAGCCCTCGACTAGCGGGGGGCGGGGGGATTGAGCAGTTCTTC,CASSPRLAGGGGIEQFF
few,-,TRBV9,TRBJ2-2,TGTGCCAGCAGCGTAGCGGGGGGCTACACCGGGGAGCTGTTTTTT,CASSVAGGYTGELFF
few,-,TRBV18,TRBJ1-1,TGTGCCAGCTCACCGGGGCCTTCGTTAGGCACTGAAGCTTTCTTT,CASSPGPSLGTEAFF
-,-,TRBV9,TRBJ1-5,TGTGCCCCGTCAGGGCTCGGTGGCAATCAGCCCCAGCATTTT,CAPSGLGGNQPQHF
-,-,TRBV12-3/TRBV12-4,TRBJ2-5,TGTGCCAGCAGTGAACAGGAGGGGGAGACCCAGTACTTC,CASSEQEGETQYF
-,-,TRBV24-1,TRBJ1-5,TGTGCCACCGGCAAAATGGCAACAGGATCGGACAATCAGCCCCAGCATTTT,CATGKMATGSDNQPQHF
-,-,TRBV5-4,TRBJ1-4,TGTGCCAGCAGCGGGGGGGTTTCCACTAATGAAAAACTGTTTTTT,CASSGGVSTNEKLFF
-,TRBD2,TRBV4-2,TRBJ2-7,TGTGCCAGCAGCCCCCGGGAGGGGACCCTAGAGGAGCAGTACTTC,CASSPREGTLEEQYF
few,TRBD2,TRBV19,TRBJ2-2,TGTGCCAGTAGTATCGCAGCGGGGGGGCCCGGGGAGCTGTTTTTT,CASSIAAGGPGELFF
once,-,TRBV6-6,TRBJ2-4,TGTGCCAGCAGTTACGGCGTCAGGGCGTCCAAAAACATTCAGTACTTC,CASSYGVRASKNIQYF
-,TRBD2,TRBV4-2,TRBJ2-5,TGTGCCAGCAGCCAAGGAGCGGGGGGGCCTGAGACCCAGTACTTC,CASSQGAGGPETQYF
-,-,TRBV4-1,TRBJ1-1,TGCGCCAGCAGCCAGGGGAGGGGGGGCACTGAAGCTTTCTTT,CASSQGRGGTEAFF
-,TRBD1,TRBV20-1,TRBJ1-2,TGCAGTGCTAGTAGTGGACAGGGGTATGGCTACACCTTC,CSASSGQGYGYTF
many,-,TRBV7-9,TRBJ1-5,TGTGCCAGCAGCTTAGAGAGGACAGAAAGCAATCAGCCCCAGCATTTT,CASSLERTESNQPQHF
-,TRBD1,TRBV5-1,TRBJ2-7,TGCGCCAGCAGCGAAGGGACAGGGGGCGAGCAGTACTTC,CASSEGTGGEQYF